Detailed here is one T cell receptor beta chain. The antigen remains unidentified. Losses at the gene ends were 4 bases for V and 5 bases for J; bases not matched to a gene: 6. From germline, CDR1 is MDHEN and CDR2 SYDVKM. The length of the CDR3 is 15 residues. Time point in this sample: peripheral blood 6 weeks after treatment start. The entry originates in a study of PD-L1 blockade in urothelial cancer. Overall study: Dosed intravenously at 1,200 mg every 3 weeks, atezolizumab was initiated by patients around 2014. Blood was analyzed 3 weeks (second dose) and 6 weeks after treatment start. General study points: Prediction of better survival came from below-median pretreatment blood TCR clonality.

Generated by immunoSEQ multiplex PCR, the TCRdb table keeps only in-frame clones and is missing some. The sample includes over 40,000 clones, about 85% of them seen just once. The clonotype originates from a man between 65 and 85 years old with urothelial cancer. The chain joins TRBV28 to TRBJ1-5; TRBD1 matches 9 bases. Sequenced here: PBMCs, sampled around atezolizumab (anti-PD-L1) treatment. The CDR3 loop reads CASSYRGRDDQPQHF. The CDR3, as DNA: TGTGCCAGCAGTTACAGGGGGCGCGACGATCAGCCCCAGCATTTT.